The 9 T cell receptor beta chains given below trace back to one sample, sequenced in a study of blood T cell repertoires in COVID-19. TCRdb's copy holds only in-frame clones and misses some; the assay was immunoSEQ multiplex PCR. The sample lists hundreds of thousands of clones, around 84% occurring once. The sequencing sample was made of peripheral blood. These receptors were taken from a human donor in a cohort sampled during active COVID-19.

The rearrangement uses TRBV6-1 and TRBJ1-1; the D is unclear. Trimming stripped 2 bases from V and 0 bases from J, with 13 bases between. Per germline, CDR1 MNHNS and CDR2 SASEGT. The CDR3 runs 16 residues. DNA for the CDR3: TGTGCCAGCAGTGAACCATACACGGAGTTGAACACTGAAGCTTTCTTT. Translation: CASSEPYTELNTEAFF.

The chain is built from TRBV28 and TRBJ1-2; TRBD1 aligns across 9 bases. CDR3 length: 14 amino acids. Germline loops: CDR1 MDHEN, CDR2 SYDVKM. Trimming removed 5 bases from V and 8 bases from J; junction bases left unmatched: 9. As DNA, the CDR3 is TGTGCCAGCAGTCCGTGGACAGGGGTAGGAGGCTACACCTTC. Its translation: CASSPWTGVGGYTF.

V usage is TRBV2 and J usage is TRBJ2-1, with TRBD1 matching 8 bases. V was clipped by 3 bases and J by 4 bases; unmatched bases: 8. Germline V gene lookup returns CDR1 SNHLY and CDR2 FYNNEI. The length of the CDR3 is 16 residues. The DNA for the CDR3 is TGTGCCAGCAGTGAGTTGCCGCACAGGGGGTACAATGAGCAGTTCTTC. Its protein product is CASSELPHRGYNEQFF.

The V call is TRBV28, the J call TRBJ2-7; the D gene is possibly TRBD2 (7 bases). Trimming pared 7 bases from V and 0 bases from J, leaving 16 bases between. The CDR3 runs 15 residues. The germline CDR1 and CDR2 sequences are MDHEN and SYDVKM. Written as DNA, the CDR3 is TGTGCCAGCACCGACGGGGGCGGGAGCTCCTACGAGCAGTACTTC. It is translated as CASTDGGGSSYEQYF.

V usage is TRBV25-1 and J usage is TRBJ2-3, with D possibly being TRBD1 (7 bases). In germline, CDR1 is MGHDK, CDR2 SYGVNS. The CDR3 totals 18 residues. V lost 6 bases to trimming and J lost 0 bases, with 22 bases between them. The CDR3 sequence is CASSGSGGGGSSTDTQYF. In DNA, the CDR3 is TGTGCCAGCAGCGGCTCGGGCGGAGGGGGCTCTAGCACAGATACGCAGTATTTT.

The V and J genes are TRBV14 and TRBJ2-5, with 10 bases aligning to TRBD2. There are 18 residues in the CDR3. The trim removed 4 bases at V and 2 bases at J, leaving 13 bases unmatched. Looked up from germline, CDR1 is SGHDN and CDR2 is FVKESK. This chain's CDR3 is CASSRLAGALGAQETQYF. The CDR3 DNA reads as TGTGCCAGCAGCCGGCTAGCGGGAGCGCTGGGGGCGCAAGAGACCCAGTACTTC.

J is TRBJ1-2 and V is TRBV2; 8 bases match TRBD1. Germline V lookup: CDR1 SNHLY, CDR2 FYNNEI. CDR3 length equals 14 residues. With V trimmed by 5 bases and J by 11 bases, 13 bases remained unmatched. CDR3 loop: CASSKWDRSSGYTF. CDR3 nucleotides: TGTGCCAGCAGTAAATGGGACAGGTCCAGCGGTTACACCTTC.

The chain employs TRBV24-1 and TRBJ1-5, with D possibly TRBD1 on 5 matching bases. The CDR3 has 13 residues. The germline V and J ends were trimmed by 9 bases and 5 bases, with 13 bases remaining between them. Germline-derived CDR1 and CDR2 are KGHDR and SFDVKD. CDR3 sequence (DNA): TGTGCCACCTCTGCGGGGGAGGATCAGCCCCAGCATTTT. Translated, it gives CATSAGEDQPQHF.

This chain connects TRBV29-1 to TRBJ2-1, with D possibly TRBD2 on 6 matching bases. This CDR3 contains 14 residues. CDR1 is SQVTM and CDR2 is ANQGSEA in the germline V gene. V was pared by 8 bases and J by 4 bases, with 18 bases between. The CDR3, as DNA: TGCAGCACCGCCCCTCGCGGGACTTACAATGAGCAGTTCTTC. It is translated as CSTAPRGTYNEQFF.